This T cell receptor beta chain was recovered during a study of CD8+ T cells in alopecia areata. Points from the study as a whole: Higher clonality than in normal scalp was seen in lesional scalp, especially alopecia totalis/universalis.

Germline values: CDR1 MNHEY, CDR2 SMNVEV (reference sequence). This CDR3 contains 15 residues. V shed 0 bases and J shed 0 bases, with 7 bases lying between them. CD4+ and CD8+ T cells were sorted from PBMCs. The sequencing template was cDNA reverse transcribed from extracted RNA. Method: immunoSEQ multiplex PCR; TCRdb's copy keeps in-frame clones and lacks some. Of about 200,000 clones listed, around three fifths are singletons. This clone was counted a single time. What it binds is unknown. This clonotype was sampled from a human donor in good health. The J gene is TRBJ2-3, the V gene TRBV27; D gene ambiguous. Source material: CD8+ T cells sorted from blood. The CDR3 here is CASSLSPASTDTQYF. The CDR3 bases are TGTGCCAGCAGTTTATCCCCAGCTAGCACAGATACGCAGTATTTT.